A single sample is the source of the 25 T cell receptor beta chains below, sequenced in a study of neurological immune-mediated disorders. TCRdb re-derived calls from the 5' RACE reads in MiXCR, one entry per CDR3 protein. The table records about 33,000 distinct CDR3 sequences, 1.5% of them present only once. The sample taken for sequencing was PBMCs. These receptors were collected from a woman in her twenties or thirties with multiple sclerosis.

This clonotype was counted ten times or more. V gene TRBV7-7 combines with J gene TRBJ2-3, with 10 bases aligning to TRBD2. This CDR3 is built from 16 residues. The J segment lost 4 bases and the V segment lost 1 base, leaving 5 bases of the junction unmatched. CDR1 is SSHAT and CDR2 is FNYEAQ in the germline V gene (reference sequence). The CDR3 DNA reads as TGTGCCAGCAGCTTAGAGGCCAGCGGGGGGGCAGATACGCAGTATTTT. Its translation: CASSLEASGGADTQYF.

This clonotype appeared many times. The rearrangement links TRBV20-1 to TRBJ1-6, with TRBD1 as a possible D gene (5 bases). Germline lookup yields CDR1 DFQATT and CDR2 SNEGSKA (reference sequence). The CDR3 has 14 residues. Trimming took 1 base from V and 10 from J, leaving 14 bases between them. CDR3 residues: CSARGRGERSPLHF. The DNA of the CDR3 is TGCAGTGCTAGAGGGCGGGGGGAACGGTCACCCCTCCACTTT.

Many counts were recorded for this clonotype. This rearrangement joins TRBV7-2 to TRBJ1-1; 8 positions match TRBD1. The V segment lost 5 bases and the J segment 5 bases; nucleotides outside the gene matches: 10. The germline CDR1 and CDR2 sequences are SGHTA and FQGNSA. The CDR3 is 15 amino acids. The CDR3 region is CASSQTRGRGTEAFF. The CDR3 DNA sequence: TGTGCCAGCAGCCAAACCAGGGGGCGGGGGACTGAAGCTTTCTTT.

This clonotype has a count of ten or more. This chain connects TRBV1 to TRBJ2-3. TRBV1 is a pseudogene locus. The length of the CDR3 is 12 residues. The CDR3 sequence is CTSSQVKDTQYF. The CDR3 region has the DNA TGCACCAGCAGCCAAGTAAAAGATACGCAGTATTTT.

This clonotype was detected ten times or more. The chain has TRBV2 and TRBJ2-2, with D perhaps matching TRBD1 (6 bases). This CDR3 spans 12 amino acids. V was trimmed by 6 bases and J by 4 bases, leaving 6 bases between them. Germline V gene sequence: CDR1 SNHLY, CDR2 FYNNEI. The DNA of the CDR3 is TGTGCCAGCAGGGGGGCCACCGGGGAGCTGTTTTTT. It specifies CASRGATGELFF.

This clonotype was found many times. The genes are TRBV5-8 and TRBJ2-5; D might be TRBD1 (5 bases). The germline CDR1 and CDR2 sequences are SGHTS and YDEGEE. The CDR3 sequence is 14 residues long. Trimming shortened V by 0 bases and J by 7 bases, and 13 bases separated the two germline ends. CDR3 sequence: CASSLAVRQGTQYF. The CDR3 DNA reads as TGTGCCAGCAGCTTGGCCGTACGGCAGGGGACCCAGTACTTC.

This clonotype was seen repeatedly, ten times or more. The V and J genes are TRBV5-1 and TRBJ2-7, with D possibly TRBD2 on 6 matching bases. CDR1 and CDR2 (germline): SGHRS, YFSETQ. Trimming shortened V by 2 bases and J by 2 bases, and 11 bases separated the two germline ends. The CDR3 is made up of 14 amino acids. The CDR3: CASSFGSGPYEQYF. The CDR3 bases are TGCGCCAGCAGCTTTGGTAGCGGACCCTACGAGCAGTACTTC.

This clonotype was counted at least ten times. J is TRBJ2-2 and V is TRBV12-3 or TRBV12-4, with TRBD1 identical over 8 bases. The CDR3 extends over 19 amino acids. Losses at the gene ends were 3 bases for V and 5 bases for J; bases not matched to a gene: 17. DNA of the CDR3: TGTGCCAGCAGTTTCTGGAGAGTGGGACAGGTCCTAGGGACCGGGGAGCTGTTTTTT. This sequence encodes CASSFWRVGQVLGTGELFF.

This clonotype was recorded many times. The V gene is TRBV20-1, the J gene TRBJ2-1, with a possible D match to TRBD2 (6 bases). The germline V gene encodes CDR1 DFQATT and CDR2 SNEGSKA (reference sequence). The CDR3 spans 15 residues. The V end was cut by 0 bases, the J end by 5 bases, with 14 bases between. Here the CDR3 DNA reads TGCAGTGCTAGAGATGGGCTAGCGAGCCACAATGAGCAGTTCTTC. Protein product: CSARDGLASHNEQFF.

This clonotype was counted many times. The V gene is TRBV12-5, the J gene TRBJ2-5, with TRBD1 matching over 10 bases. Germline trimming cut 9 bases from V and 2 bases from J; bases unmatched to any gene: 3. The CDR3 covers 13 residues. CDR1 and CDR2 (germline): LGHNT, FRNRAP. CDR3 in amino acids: CASGQGVQETQYF. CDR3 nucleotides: TGTGCTAGCGGACAGGGGGTTCAAGAGACCCAGTACTTC.

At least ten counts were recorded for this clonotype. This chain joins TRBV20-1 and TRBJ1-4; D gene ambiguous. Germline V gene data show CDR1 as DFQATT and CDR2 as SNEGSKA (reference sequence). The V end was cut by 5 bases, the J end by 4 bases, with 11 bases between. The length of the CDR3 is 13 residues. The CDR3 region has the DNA TGCAGTGCTTACCCAGCTGGTAATGAAAAACTGTTTTTT. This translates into CSAYPAGNEKLFF.

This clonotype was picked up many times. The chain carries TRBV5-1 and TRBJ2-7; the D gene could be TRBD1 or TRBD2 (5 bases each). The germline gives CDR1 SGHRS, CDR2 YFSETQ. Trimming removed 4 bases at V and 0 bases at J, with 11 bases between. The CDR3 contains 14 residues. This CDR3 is CASSLGRVSYEQYF. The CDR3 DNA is TGCGCCAGCAGCCTGGGGCGGGTCTCCTACGAGCAGTACTTC.

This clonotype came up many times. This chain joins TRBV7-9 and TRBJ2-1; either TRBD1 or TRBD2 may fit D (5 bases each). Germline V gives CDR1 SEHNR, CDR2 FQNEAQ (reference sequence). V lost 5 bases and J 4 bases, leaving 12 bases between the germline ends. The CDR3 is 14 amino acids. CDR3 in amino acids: CASSPGAQYNEQFF. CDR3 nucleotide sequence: TGTGCCAGCAGCCCCGGGGCACAGTACAATGAGCAGTTCTTC.

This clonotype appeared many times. The DNA for the CDR3 is TGCGCCAGCAGTGAGTCTGGCAGCTCCTACGAGCAGTACGTC. This sequence encodes CASSESGSSYEQYV. The chain couples TRBV10-1 to TRBJ2-7; D is uncertain. Germline loops: CDR1 WNHNN, CDR2 SYGVQD (reference sequence). V was trimmed by 0 bases and J by 0 bases, leaving 6 bases between them. CDR3 length: 14 residues.

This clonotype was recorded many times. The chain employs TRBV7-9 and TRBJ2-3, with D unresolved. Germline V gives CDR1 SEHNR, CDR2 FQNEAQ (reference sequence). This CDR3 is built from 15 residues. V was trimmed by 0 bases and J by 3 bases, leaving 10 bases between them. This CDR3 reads CASSLAGIGTDTQYF. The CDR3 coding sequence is TGTGCCAGCAGCTTAGCAGGGATCGGAACAGATACGCAGTATTTT.

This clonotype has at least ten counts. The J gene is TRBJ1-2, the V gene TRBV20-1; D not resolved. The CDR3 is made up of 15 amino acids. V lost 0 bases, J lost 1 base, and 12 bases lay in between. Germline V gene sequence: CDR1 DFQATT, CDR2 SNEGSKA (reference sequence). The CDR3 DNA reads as TGCAGTGCTAGAGATGGAAGGAGGATTAACTATGGCTACACCTTC. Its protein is CSARDGRRINYGYTF.

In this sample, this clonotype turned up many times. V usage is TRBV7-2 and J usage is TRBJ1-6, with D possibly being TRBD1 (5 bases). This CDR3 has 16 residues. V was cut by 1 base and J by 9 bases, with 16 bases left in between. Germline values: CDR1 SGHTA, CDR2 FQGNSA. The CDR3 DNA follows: TGTGCCAGCAGCTTAGAGGCAGCTAATAGGGGTTCACCCCTCCACTTT. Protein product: CASSLEAANRGSPLHF.

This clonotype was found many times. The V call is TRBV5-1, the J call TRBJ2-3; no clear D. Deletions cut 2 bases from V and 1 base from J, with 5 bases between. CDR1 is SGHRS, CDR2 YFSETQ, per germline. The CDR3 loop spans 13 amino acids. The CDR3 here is CASSFQGTDTQYF. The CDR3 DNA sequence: TGCGCCAGCAGCTTCCAAGGCACAGATACGCAGTATTTT.

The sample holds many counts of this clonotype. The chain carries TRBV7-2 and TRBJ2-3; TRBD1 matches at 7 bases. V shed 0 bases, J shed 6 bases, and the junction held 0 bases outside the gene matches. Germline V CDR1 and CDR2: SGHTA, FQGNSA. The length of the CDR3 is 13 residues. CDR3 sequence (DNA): TGTGCCAGCAGCTTAGCACAGGGGGATACGCAGTATTTT. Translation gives CASSLAQGDTQYF.

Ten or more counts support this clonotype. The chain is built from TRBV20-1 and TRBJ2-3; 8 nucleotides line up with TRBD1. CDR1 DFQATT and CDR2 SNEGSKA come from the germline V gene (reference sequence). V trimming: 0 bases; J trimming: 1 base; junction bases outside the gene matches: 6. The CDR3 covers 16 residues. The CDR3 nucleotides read TGCAGTGCTAGAGATTGGGCAGGGGGCGGCACAGATACGCAGTATTTT. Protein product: CSARDWAGGGTDTQYF.

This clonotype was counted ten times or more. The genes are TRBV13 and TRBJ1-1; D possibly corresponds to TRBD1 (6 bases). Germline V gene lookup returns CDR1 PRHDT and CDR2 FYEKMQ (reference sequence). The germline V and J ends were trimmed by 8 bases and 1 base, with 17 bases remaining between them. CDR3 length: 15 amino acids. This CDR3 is CASVVSGARNTEAFF. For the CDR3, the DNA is TGTGCCAGCGTTGTGTCGGGGGCGCGGAACACTGAAGCTTTCTTT.

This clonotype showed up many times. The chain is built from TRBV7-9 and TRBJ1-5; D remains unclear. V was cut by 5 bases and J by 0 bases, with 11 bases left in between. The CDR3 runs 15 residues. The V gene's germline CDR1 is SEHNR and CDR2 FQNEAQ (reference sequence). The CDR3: CASSPEGNSNQPQHF. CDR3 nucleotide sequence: TGTGCCAGCAGCCCCGAAGGGAATAGCAATCAGCCCCAGCATTTT.

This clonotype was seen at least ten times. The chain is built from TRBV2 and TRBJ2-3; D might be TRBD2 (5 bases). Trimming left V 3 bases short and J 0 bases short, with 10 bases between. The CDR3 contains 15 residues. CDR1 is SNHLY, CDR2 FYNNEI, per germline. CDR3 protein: CASSDRRLSTDTQYF. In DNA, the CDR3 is TGTGCCAGCAGTGACCGCCGACTAAGCACAGATACGCAGTATTTT.

CDR3 DNA sequence: TGTGCCAGCACCCCAGCCCCGGAATGGGGTCAGCCCCAGCATTTT. This encodes CASTPAPEWGQPQHF. The J gene is TRBJ1-5, the V gene TRBV9; D is undetermined. The germline V gene encodes CDR1 SGDLS and CDR2 YYNGEE. The CDR3 is made up of 15 amino acids. V lost 6 bases to trimming and J lost 6 bases, with 19 bases between them.

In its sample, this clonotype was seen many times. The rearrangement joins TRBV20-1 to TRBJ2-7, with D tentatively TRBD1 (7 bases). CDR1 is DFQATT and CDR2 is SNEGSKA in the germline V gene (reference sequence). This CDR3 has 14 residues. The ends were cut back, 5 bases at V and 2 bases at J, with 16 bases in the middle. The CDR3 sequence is CSAVSGGWAYEQYF. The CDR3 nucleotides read TGCAGTGCTGTTTCAGGGGGGTGGGCCTACGAGCAGTACTTC.